Listed here are 18 T cell receptor beta chains from one sample, sequenced in a study of T cell responses to AZD1222 COVID-19 vaccine. Repertoires were generated with immunoSEQ multiplex PCR, while TCRdb's copy carries only in-frame clones and drops some. Counted here are approximately 170,000 clones, 80% to 90% occurring once; the ten biggest clones make up about 6.9%. This specimen was peripheral blood, taken on day 0 of AZD1222 vaccination. Receptors were obtained from an adult in good health.

V and J are TRBV18 and TRBJ1-4; 8 nucleotides line up with TRBD1. Germline V lookup: CDR1 KGHSH, CDR2 LQKENI. V dropped 4 bases and J dropped 7; count of bases not matched to a gene: 8. The CDR3 spans 15 residues. The CDR3 protein is CASSQETGESEKLFF. The CDR3 DNA reads TGTGCCAGCTCACAAGAGACAGGGGAAAGTGAAAAACTGTTTTTT.

The chain combines TRBV2 with TRBJ2-7; D gene uncertain. Germline loops: CDR1 SNHLY, CDR2 FYNNEI. This CDR3 has 12 amino acids. Trimming took off 7 bases at V and 0 bases at J, with 7 bases between the two ends. The CDR3 loop is CASNAVSYEQYV. As DNA, the CDR3 is TGTGCCAGCAATGCCGTCTCCTACGAGCAGTACGTC.

The chain combines TRBV6-5 with TRBJ2-1, with TRBD2 identical over 11 bases. J lost 4 bases, V lost 6 bases, and 5 bases had no gene match. Germline CDR1 is MNHEY and CDR2 is SVGAGI. This CDR3 contains 15 residues. The CDR3 region is CASRDSGGGYNEQFF. The CDR3 DNA follows: TGTGCCAGCAGGGATAGCGGGGGGGGTTACAATGAGCAGTTCTTC.

The J gene is TRBJ2-2, the V gene TRBV5-1; D might be TRBD2 (5 bases). Trimming took 4 bases from V and 0 from J, leaving 13 bases between them. Germline values: CDR1 SGHRS, CDR2 YFSETQ. This CDR3 has 16 amino acids. CDR3 DNA sequence: TGCGCCAGCAGCCCGGACTTAGACGCGAACACCGGGGAGCTGTTTTTT. Residues: CASSPDLDANTGELFF.

V is TRBV5-1 and J is TRBJ2-1; D not resolved. CDR3 length: 13 residues. Deletions cut 1 base from V and 3 bases from J, with 5 bases between. Germline V gene data show CDR1 as SGHRS and CDR2 as YFSETQ. CDR3 sequence reads: CASSLLDYNEQFF. CDR3 nucleotide sequence: TGCGCCAGCAGCTTGCTAGACTACAATGAGCAGTTCTTC.

Note on this clone: Because the CDR3 is missing its conserved closing phenylalanine or tryptophan, this is likely a read error. Because the CDR3's place on the DNA is in doubt, the DNA is left out and the CDR3 is given as listed by TCRdb. The gene calls are TRBV25-1 and TRBJ2-7. Counting both end residues, the CDR3 totals 13 amino acids. CDR1 MGHDK and CDR2 SYGVNS come from the germline V gene. Here the CDR3 reads CASSEYGHRQVTG.

This chain uses TRBV6-1 with TRBJ1-4; no definite D call. Trimming shortened V by 1 base and J by 8 bases, and 17 bases separated the two germline ends. Germline loops: CDR1 MNHNS, CDR2 SASEGT. CDR3 size: 16 residues. CDR3 amino acids: CASSEVSGKPGEKLFF. The CDR3 bases are TGTGCCAGCAGTGAAGTAAGTGGGAAACCGGGCGAAAAACTGTTTTTT.

The chain combines TRBV7-9 with TRBJ2-3, with D tentatively TRBD1 (7 bases). The CDR3 has 14 amino acids. Trimming pared 6 bases from V and 2 bases from J, leaving 12 bases between. Germline values: CDR1 SEHNR, CDR2 FQNEAQ (reference sequence). CDR3 sequence: CASSYRGLTDTQYF. Here the CDR3 DNA reads TGTGCCAGCAGTTACAGGGGACTCACAGATACGCAGTATTTT.

The J gene is TRBJ1-1, the V gene TRBV19; 9 positions match TRBD1. Per germline, CDR1 LNHDA and CDR2 SQIVND (reference sequence). With V trimmed by 4 bases and J by 0 bases, 3 bases remained unmatched. The CDR3 has 15 amino acids. The CDR3 reads CASSTRQGVNTEAFF. CDR3 nucleotide sequence: TGTGCCAGTAGTACCCGACAGGGGGTGAACACTGAAGCTTTCTTT.

The chain couples TRBV2 to TRBJ2-7; a weak D match, TRBD2 (5 bases). The CDR3 length is 13 residues. V gave up 10 bases and J gave up 5 bases, with 18 bases separating them. Germline-derived CDR1 and CDR2 are SNHLY and FYNNEI. Written as DNA, the CDR3 is TGTGCCAACACGAGGGCAAGTTTCCACGAGCAGTACTTC. This codes for CANTRASFHEQYF.

The J gene is TRBJ1-3, the V gene TRBV19, with D possibly matching TRBD1 (5 bases). Germline V gives CDR1 LNHDA, CDR2 SQIVND (reference sequence). Trimming shortened V by 3 bases and J by 1 base, and 10 bases separated the two germline ends. CDR3 length equals 15 residues. The CDR3 region is CASSIVRGSGNTIYF. As DNA, the CDR3 is TGTGCCAGTAGTATCGTTAGGGGATCTGGAAACACCATATATTTT.

The chain is built from TRBV9 and TRBJ2-7; a possible D gene is TRBD1 (6 bases). Trimming stripped 5 bases from V and 1 base from J, with 16 bases between. CDR1 is SGDLS and CDR2 is YYNGEE in the germline V gene. The CDR3 contains 15 residues. DNA of the CDR3: TGTGCCAGCAGACTACAGGGCCCGGGTTCCTACGAGCAGTACGTC. This codes for CASRLQGPGSYEQYV.

V usage is TRBV19 and J usage is TRBJ1-1; D not resolved. Trimming pared 4 bases from V and 2 bases from J, leaving 11 bases between. Germline V CDR1 and CDR2: LNHDA, SQIVND (reference sequence). This CDR3 is 14 amino acids long. CDR3 sequence reads: CASSTRDSNTEAFF. For the CDR3, the DNA is TGTGCCAGTAGTACAAGGGATAGCAACACTGAAGCTTTCTTT.

The chain recombines TRBV3-1 (or the pseudogene TRBV3-2) with TRBJ2-4, with D maybe TRBD2 (6 bases). Germline V gene lookup returns CDR1 LGHDT and CDR2 YNNKEL (reference sequence). The CDR3 extends over 14 amino acids. With 4 bases removed from V and 2 bases from J, the gap between germline ends came to 9 bases. The CDR3, as DNA: TGTGCCAGCAGCCGCGGGGTGACCAAAAACATTCAGTACTTC. Translation: CASSRGVTKNIQYF.

The chain uses TRBV21-1 and TRBJ1-6. TRBV21-1 is tagged as a pseudogene. CDR3 size: 15 residues. For the CDR3, the DNA is TGTGCCAGCAGCAAAGATGCGGGACGCATCACCAGGCTCCACTTT. Protein sequence: CASSKDAGRITRLHF.

This rearrangement joins TRBV6-4 to TRBJ2-1; possibly TRBD1 for D (6 bases). From germline, CDR1 is MRHNA and CDR2 SNTAGT. V was trimmed by 3 bases and J by 2 bases, leaving 11 bases between them. This CDR3 contains 15 residues. The CDR3 here is CASSESWGPYNEQFF. The CDR3 DNA is TGTGCCAGCAGTGAATCTTGGGGGCCCTACAATGAGCAGTTCTTC.

The chain combines TRBV7-3 with TRBJ2-1; the D is unclear. The CDR3 totals 13 residues. V was shortened by 1 base and J by 0 bases, with 1 base between the two germline ends. Germline V lookup: CDR1 SGHTA, CDR2 FQGTGA. The DNA for the CDR3 is TGTGCCAGCAGCTTAATCTCCTACAATGAGCAGTTCTTC. Its protein product is CASSLISYNEQFF.

CDR3 region: CASSLEGTRNSPLHF. CDR3 DNA: TGTGCCAGCAGCTTAGAGGGGACACGTAATTCACCCCTCCACTTT. The chain uses TRBV27 and TRBJ1-6; perhaps TRBD1 as D (6 bases). Trimming cost V 6 bases and J 6 bases, with 15 bases left between them. Germline CDR1 is MNHEY and CDR2 is SMNVEV (reference sequence). The CDR3 spans 15 residues.